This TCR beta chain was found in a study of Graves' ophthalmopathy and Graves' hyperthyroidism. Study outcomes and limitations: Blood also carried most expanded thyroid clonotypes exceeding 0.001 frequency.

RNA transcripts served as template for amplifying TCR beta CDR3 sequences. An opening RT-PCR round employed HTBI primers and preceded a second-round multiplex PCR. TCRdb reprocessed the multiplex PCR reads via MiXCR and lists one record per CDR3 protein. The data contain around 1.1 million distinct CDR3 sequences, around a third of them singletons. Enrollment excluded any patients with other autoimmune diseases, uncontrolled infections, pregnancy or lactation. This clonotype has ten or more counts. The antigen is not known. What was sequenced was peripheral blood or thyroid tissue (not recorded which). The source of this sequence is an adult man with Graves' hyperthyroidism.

The CDR3 DNA reads as TGTGCCAGTAGTCCCCATAAGAGGACTGAAGCTTTCTTT. It codes for CASSPHKRTEAFF. V gene TRBV19 combines with J gene TRBJ1-1; D unresolved. Germline CDR1 LNHDA, CDR2 SQIVND (reference sequence). The CDR3 has 13 residues. The V end lost 5 bases, the J end lost 5 bases, and 12 bases lay between the germline ends.